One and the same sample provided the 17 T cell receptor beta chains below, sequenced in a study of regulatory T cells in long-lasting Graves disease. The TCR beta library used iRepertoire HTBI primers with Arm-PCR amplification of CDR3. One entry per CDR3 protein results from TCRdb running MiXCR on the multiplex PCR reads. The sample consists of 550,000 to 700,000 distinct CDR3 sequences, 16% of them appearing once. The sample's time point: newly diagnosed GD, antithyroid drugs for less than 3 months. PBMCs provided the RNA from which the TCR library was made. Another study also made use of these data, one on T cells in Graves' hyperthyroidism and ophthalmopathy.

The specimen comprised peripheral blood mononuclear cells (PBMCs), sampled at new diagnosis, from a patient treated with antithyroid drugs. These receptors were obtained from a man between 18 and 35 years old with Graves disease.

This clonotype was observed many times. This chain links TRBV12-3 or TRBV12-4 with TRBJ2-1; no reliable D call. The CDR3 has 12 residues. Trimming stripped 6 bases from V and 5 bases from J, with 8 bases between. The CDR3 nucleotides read TGTGCCAGCAGCCCGAACCACAATGAGCAGTTCTTC. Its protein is CASSPNHNEQFF.

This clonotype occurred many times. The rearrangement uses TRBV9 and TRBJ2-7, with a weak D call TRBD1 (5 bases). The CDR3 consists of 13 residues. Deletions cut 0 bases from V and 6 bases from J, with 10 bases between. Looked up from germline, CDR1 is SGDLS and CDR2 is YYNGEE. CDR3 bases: TGTGCCAGCAGCGTAGAGGTTCAGGGCGAGCAGTACTTC. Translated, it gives CASSVEVQGEQYF.

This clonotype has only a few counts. The CDR3 is CASSSPVSDEQFF. CDR3 sequence (DNA): TGTGCCAGCAGTTCCCCCGTTTCCGATGAGCAGTTCTTC. The V and J genes are TRBV12-3 or TRBV12-4 and TRBJ2-1, with D hard to call. The CDR3 spans 13 residues. The V end was cut by 4 bases, the J end by 8 bases, with 12 bases between.

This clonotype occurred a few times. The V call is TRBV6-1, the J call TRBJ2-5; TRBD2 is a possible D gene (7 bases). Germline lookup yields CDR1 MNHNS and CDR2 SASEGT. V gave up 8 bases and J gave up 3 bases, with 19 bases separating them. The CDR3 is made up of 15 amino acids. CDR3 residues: CASSGVLAAEETQYF. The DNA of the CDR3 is TGTGCCAGCTCAGGGGTGCTAGCGGCCGAAGAGACCCAGTACTTC.

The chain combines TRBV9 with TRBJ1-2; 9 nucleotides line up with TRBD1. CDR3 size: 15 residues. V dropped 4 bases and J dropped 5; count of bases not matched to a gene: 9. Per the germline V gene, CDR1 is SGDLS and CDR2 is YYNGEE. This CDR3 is CASSIPGTGRYGYTF. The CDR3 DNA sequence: TGTGCCAGCAGCATCCCCGGGACAGGGAGATATGGCTACACCTTC.

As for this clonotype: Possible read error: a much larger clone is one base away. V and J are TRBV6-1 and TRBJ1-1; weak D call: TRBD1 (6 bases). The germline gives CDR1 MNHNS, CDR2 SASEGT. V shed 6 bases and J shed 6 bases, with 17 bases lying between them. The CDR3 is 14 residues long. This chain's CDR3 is CASRSGQINAEAFF. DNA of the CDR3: TGTGCCAGCAGATCAGGACAGATCAACGCTGAAGCTTTCTTT.

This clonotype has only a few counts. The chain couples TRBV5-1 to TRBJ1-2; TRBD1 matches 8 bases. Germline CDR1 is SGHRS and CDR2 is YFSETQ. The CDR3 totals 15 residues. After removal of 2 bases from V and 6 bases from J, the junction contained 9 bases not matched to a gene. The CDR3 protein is CASSLRSDRGDGYTF. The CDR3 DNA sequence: TGCGCCAGCAGCTTACGATCCGACAGGGGAGATGGCTACACCTTC.

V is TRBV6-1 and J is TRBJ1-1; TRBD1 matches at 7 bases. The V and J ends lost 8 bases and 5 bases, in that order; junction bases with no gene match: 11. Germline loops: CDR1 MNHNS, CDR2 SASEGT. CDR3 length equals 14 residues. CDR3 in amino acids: CASGANRGITEAFF. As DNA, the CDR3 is TGTGCCAGCGGTGCAAACAGGGGAATTACTGAAGCTTTCTTT.

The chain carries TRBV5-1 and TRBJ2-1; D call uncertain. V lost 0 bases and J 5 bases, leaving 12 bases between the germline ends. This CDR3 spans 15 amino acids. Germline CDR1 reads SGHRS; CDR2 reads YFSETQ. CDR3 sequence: CASSLEERQHNEQFF. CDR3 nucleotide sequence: TGCGCCAGCAGCTTGGAGGAAAGACAACACAATGAGCAGTTCTTC.

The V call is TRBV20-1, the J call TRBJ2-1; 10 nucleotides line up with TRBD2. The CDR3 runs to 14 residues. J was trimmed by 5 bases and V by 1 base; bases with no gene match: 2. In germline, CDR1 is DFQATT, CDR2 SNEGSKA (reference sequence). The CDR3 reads CSARALAGDNEQFF. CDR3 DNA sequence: TGCAGTGCTAGAGCCCTAGCGGGAGACAATGAGCAGTTCTTC.

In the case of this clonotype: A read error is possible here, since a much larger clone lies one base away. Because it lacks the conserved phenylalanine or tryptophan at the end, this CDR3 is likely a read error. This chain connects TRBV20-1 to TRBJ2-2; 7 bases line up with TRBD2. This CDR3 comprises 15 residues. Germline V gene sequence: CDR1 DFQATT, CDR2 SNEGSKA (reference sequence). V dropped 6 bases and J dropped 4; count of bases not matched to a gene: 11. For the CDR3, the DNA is TGCAGTGCCTTCTCTGGCGGGAGTTCCACCGGGGAGCTGTTTCTT. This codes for CSAFSGGSSTGELFL.

The CDR3 DNA is TGTGCCAGCAGTTCCAACGGGAGGATCGACGAGCAGTACTTC. Translating it yields CASSSNGRIDEQYF. The gene calls are TRBV12-3 or TRBV12-4 and TRBJ2-7, with 7 bases matching TRBD2. J gave up 5 bases and V 4 bases, and 8 bases lay outside the gene matches. This CDR3 is 14 amino acids long.

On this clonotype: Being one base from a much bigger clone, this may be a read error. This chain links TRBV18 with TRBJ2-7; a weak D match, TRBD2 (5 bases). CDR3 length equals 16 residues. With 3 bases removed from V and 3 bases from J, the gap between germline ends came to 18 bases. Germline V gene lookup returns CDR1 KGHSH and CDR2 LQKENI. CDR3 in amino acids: CASSPNPRTPDYEQYF. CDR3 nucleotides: TGTGCCAGCTCACCGAACCCCAGGACTCCAGACTACGAGCAGTACTTC. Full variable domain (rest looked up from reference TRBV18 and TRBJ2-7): NAGVMQNPRHLVRRRGQEARLRCSPMKGHSHVYWYRQLPEEGLKFMVYLQKENIIDESGMPKERFSAEFPKEGPSILRIQQVVRGDSAAYFCASSPNPRTPDYEQYFGPGTRLTVT.

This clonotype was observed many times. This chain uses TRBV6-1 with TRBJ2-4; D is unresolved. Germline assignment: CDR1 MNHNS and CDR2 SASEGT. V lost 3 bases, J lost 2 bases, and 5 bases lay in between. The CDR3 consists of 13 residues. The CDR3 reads CASSDSPKNIQYF. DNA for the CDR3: TGTGCCAGCAGTGACAGCCCCAAAAACATTCAGTACTTC.

DNA of the CDR3: TGTGCCAGCAGCTTCAGTGGACAGGGCGCGGGCTACACCTTC. This translates into CASSFSGQGAGYTF. The rearrangement links TRBV7-2 to TRBJ1-2, with 8 bases aligning to TRBD1. The CDR3 runs to 14 residues. CDR1 SGHTA and CDR2 FQGNSA come from the germline V gene. The ends lost 3 bases at V and 8 bases at J; junction bases unmatched: 8.

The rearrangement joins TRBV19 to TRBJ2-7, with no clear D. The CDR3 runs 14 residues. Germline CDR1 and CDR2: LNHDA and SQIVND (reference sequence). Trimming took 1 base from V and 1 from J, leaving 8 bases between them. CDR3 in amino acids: CASSIVPLSYEQYF. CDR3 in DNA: TGTGCCAGTAGTATAGTGCCTTTATCCTACGAGCAGTACTTC.

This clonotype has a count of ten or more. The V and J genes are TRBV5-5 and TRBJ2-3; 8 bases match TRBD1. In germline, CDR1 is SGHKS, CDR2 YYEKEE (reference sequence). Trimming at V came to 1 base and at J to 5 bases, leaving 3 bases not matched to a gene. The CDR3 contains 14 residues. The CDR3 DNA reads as TGTGCCAGCAGCTTGATGGACAGGGAAGATACGCAGTATTTT. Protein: CASSLMDREDTQYF.